This T cell receptor (beta chain) was retrieved from a study of technical replicates of blood from a handful of donors (dated by TCRdb to about 2017). For this clone: Its antigen target is currently unknown. Base qualities are not recorded, but no much larger clone differs from it by a single base.

Receptor libraries were prepared by the immunoSEQ multiplex PCR assay. Sourced from immuneACCESS, this table was stored by TCRdb with only in-frame sequences that have V and J called. A share of the clones is absent; for the studies checked, an unresolved V gene accounts for under half, and the remainder has no known explanation. The sample data list 50,000 to 65,000 clones, and 80% to 95% of these were observed just once. The ten largest clones take up roughly 4.2% of the sample. The sequenced sample was PBMCs. The clonotype comes from a human donor in good health. Some clones in this sample may be carry-over from other donors' samples.

The CDR3 loop reads CASSQGLAGVSMNEQFF. The nucleotides are TGTGCCAGCAGTCAAGGACTAGCGGGAGTCTCTATGAATGAGCAGTTCTTC. The chain is made from TRBV6-1 and TRBJ2-1; TRBD2 matches 13 bases in the middle. Taken from the germline V gene, the CDR1 and CDR2 loops are MNHNS and SASEGT. The CDR3 runs 17 residues from the cysteine to the phenylalanine. Only CDR3 DNA remains: 51 bases, in frame from the first base. Trimmed from V: 5 bases; trimmed from J: 7 bases; junction bases lacking a gene match: 11.